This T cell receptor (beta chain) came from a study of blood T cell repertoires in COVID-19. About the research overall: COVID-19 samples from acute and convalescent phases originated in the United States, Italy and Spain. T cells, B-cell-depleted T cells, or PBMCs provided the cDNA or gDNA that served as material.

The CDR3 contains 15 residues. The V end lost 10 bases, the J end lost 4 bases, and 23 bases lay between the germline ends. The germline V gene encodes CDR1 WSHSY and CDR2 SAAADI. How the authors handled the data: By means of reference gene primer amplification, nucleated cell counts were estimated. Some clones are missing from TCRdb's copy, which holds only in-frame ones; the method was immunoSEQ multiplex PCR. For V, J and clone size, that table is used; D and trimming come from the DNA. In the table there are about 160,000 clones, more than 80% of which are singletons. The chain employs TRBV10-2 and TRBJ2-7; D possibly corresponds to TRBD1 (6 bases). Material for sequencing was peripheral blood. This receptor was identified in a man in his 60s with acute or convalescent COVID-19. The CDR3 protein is CATLYTGQFPYEQYF. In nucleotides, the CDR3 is TGCGCCACATTATACACAGGACAGTTTCCTTACGAGCAGTACTTC.